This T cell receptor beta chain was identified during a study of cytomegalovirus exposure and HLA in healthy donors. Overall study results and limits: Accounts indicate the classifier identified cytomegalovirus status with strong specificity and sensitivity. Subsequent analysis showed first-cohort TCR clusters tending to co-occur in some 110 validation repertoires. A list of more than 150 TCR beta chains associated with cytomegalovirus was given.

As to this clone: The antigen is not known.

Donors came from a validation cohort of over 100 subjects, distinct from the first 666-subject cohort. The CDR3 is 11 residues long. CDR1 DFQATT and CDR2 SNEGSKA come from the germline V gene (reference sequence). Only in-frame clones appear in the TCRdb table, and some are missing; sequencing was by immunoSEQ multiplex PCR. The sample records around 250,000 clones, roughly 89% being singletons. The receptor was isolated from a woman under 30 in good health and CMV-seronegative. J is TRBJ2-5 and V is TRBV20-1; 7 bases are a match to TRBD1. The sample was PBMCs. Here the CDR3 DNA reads TGCAGCATACAGGGGACGGAGACCCAGTACTTC. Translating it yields CSIQGTETQYF.